A single sample is the source of the 22 T cell receptor beta chains below, sequenced in a study of vaccination and CD4 T cells after COVID-19. Sequencing of the DNA from cultured CD4+ T cells was carried out with the Oncomine TCR Beta short-read assay. TCRdb itself ran the PCR reads through MiXCR, one entry per CDR3 protein. This table holds about 24,000 distinct CDR3 sequences, around 40% found once. The antigens of these receptors remain unknown. Time point noted: late sampling 161 to 241 days after vaccination in three convalescent patients. Treatment described: approximately 10-day PBMC culture with coronavirus spike peptide pools or control peptides (ViraFEST assay). The material was CD4+ T cells from blood, cultured in vitro, obtained about 7 months after SARS-CoV-2 vaccination. The receptors were sampled from a human donor who had recovered from COVID-19.

The rearrangement joins TRBV28 to TRBJ2-7; 10 nucleotides line up with TRBD1. CDR3 length equals 12 residues. Germline-derived CDR1 and CDR2 are MDHEN and SYDVKM. V was pared by 8 bases and J by 6 bases, with 4 bases of the junction left unmatched. CDR3 sequence: CASGTGAIEQYF. The DNA of the CDR3 is TGTGCCAGCGGGACAGGGGCAATCGAGCAGTACTTC.

The rearrangement links TRBV28 to TRBJ1-2; TRBD1 agrees at 7 bases. Germline loops: CDR1 MDHEN, CDR2 SYDVKM. This CDR3 is built from 15 residues. With V trimmed by 2 bases and J by 3 bases, 6 bases remained unmatched. CDR3 sequence reads: CASSLPGTDHYGYTF. CDR3 nucleotides: TGTGCCAGCAGTTTACCGGGGACAGATCACTATGGCTACACCTTC.

The chain carries TRBV20-1 and TRBJ1-5; 7 bases agree with TRBD1. Unmatched junction bases numbered 6, after V lost 3 bases and J lost 4 bases. CDR3 length equals 14 residues. The V gene's germline CDR1 is DFQATT and CDR2 SNEGSKA (reference sequence). The CDR3 coding sequence is TGCAGTGCTAGGGGACAGACAGAAAATCAGCCCCAGCATTTT. This gives the protein CSARGQTENQPQHF.

This chain connects TRBV20-1 to TRBJ2-3; D possibly corresponds to TRBD2 (6 bases). The CDR3 covers 15 residues. V shed 1 base and J shed 1 base, with 12 bases lying between them. CDR1 is DFQATT, CDR2 SNEGSKA, per germline (reference sequence). CDR3 DNA: TGCAGTGCTAGAGGAGGGTCTAGCGGCACAGATACGCAGTATTTT. This gives the protein CSARGGSSGTDTQYF.

This clonotype was seen a few times. This rearrangement joins TRBV27 to TRBJ1-2; the match to TRBD1 covers 7 bases. CDR1 is MNHEY, CDR2 SMNVEV, per germline (reference sequence). This CDR3 spans 15 amino acids. The trim removed 5 bases at V and 4 bases at J, leaving 10 bases unmatched. The CDR3 DNA sequence: TGTGCCAGCAGTACCTCGCGACAGGGACGCTATGGCTACACCTTC. This gives the protein CASSTSRQGRYGYTF.

V is TRBV19 and J is TRBJ2-7; D gene uncertain. Germline-derived CDR1 and CDR2 are LNHDA and SQIVND (reference sequence). V lost 6 bases and J lost 1, with 16 bases in between. The CDR3 extends over 15 amino acids. For the CDR3, the DNA is TGTGCCAGTAGCCGATCTTGGACGGGTTCCTACGAGCAGTACTTC. The encoded protein is CASSRSWTGSYEQYF.

V usage is TRBV7-9 and J usage is TRBJ2-5, with a possible D match to TRBD2 (5 bases). Germline V CDR1 and CDR2: SEHNR, FQNEAQ (reference sequence). This CDR3 comprises 17 residues. The ends were cut back, 1 base at V and 4 bases at J, with 19 bases in the middle. This CDR3 reads CASSLEPGLSGGETQYF. CDR3 nucleotide sequence: TGTGCCAGCAGCTTAGAGCCAGGATTAAGTGGAGGAGAGACCCAGTACTTC.

The table lists this clonotype with a count of one. The chain uses TRBV6-2 or TRBV6-3 and TRBJ2-3; TRBD2 agrees at 11 bases. Trimming took 6 bases from V and 11 from J; bases not matched to a gene: 4. Germline values: CDR1 MNHEY, CDR2 SVGEGT. This CDR3 contains 12 residues. The CDR3 DNA follows: TGTGCCAGCAGGAGAACTAGCGGGAGGCAGTATTTT. It codes for CASRRTSGRQYF.

This clonotype was detected only a few times. CDR3 in DNA: TGTGCCACCAGAACCCTAGAGACCCAGTACTTC. It is translated as CATRTLETQYF. The genes are TRBV24-1 and TRBJ2-5; D uncertain. There are 11 residues in the CDR3. Germline loops: CDR1 KGHDR, CDR2 SFDVKD. V was cut by 7 bases and J by 4 bases, with 6 bases left in between.

The J gene is TRBJ1-5, the V gene TRBV10-3; D possibly corresponds to TRBD1 (5 bases). V lost 2 bases, J lost 7 bases, and 15 bases lay in between. CDR3 size: 15 residues. Germline V lookup: CDR1 ENHRY, CDR2 SYGVKD. The CDR3 is CAISEVGQTGQPQHF. CDR3 nucleotide sequence: TGTGCCATCAGTGAGGTTGGACAAACTGGACAGCCCCAGCATTTT.

The chain carries TRBV5-4 and TRBJ2-7; 11 positions match TRBD2. CDR1 is SGHNT and CDR2 is YYREEE in the germline V gene (reference sequence). V trimming: 4 bases; J trimming: 5 bases; junction bases outside the gene matches: 5. The CDR3 extends over 14 amino acids. The CDR3 DNA reads as TGTGCCAGCAGCGATAGCGGGAGGGACAACGAGCAGTACTTC. Protein: CASSDSGRDNEQYF.

The rearrangement uses TRBV20-1 and TRBJ1-5; maybe TRBD1 (5 bases). The CDR3 runs 15 residues. The ends were cut back, 4 bases at V and 0 bases at J, with 13 bases in the middle. Germline assignment: CDR1 DFQATT and CDR2 SNEGSKA (reference sequence). The CDR3 DNA is TGCAGTGCTATGTCTGGGGACTATAGCAATCAGCCCCAGCATTTT. This sequence encodes CSAMSGDYSNQPQHF.

This chain links TRBV6-1 with TRBJ1-2; 7 bases are shared with TRBD1. This CDR3 has 15 residues. CDR1 is MNHNS, CDR2 SASEGT, per germline. V shed 10 bases and J 10 bases; nucleotides not matched to a gene: 21. The CDR3 DNA is TGTGCCACCCGGGACAGCCAAATTCCACGCAATGACTACACCTTC. Translated, it gives CATRDSQIPRNDYTF.

The V and J genes are TRBV29-1 and TRBJ1-5; 10 positions match TRBD1. V lost 0 bases, J lost 2 bases, and 1 base stayed unmatched. CDR3 length equals 15 residues. CDR1 SQVTM and CDR2 ANQGSEA come from the germline V gene. The CDR3 DNA follows: TGCAGCGTTGAAGACGGGACAGGGGGCAATCAGCCCCAGCATTTT. Its protein product is CSVEDGTGGNQPQHF. The full variable domain, its missing parts supplied by reference TRBV29-1 and TRBJ1-5, is SAVISQKPSRDICQRGTSLTIQCQVDSQVTMMFWYRQQPGQSLTLIATANQGSEATYESGFVIDKFPISRPNLTFSTLTVSNMSPEDSSIYLCSVEDGTGGNQPQHFGDGTRLSIL.

In DNA, the CDR3 is TGTGCCAGCAGCGTGGGACTAGCGGAACTTCTAAGGGGCTACGAGCAGTACTTC. Translating it yields CASSVGLAELLRGYEQYF. The chain recombines TRBV7-9 with TRBJ2-7, with TRBD2 matching 11 bases. CDR3 length: 18 amino acids. With V trimmed by 5 bases and J by 3 bases, 15 bases remained unmatched. The germline CDR1 and CDR2 sequences are SEHNR and FQNEAQ (reference sequence). The variable domain in full, completed from reference TRBV7-9 and TRBJ2-7, reads DTGVSQNPRHKITKRGQNVTFRCDPISEHNRLYWYRQTLGQGPEFLTYFQNEAQLEKSRLLSDRFSAERPKGSFSTLEIQRTEQGDSAMYLCASSVGLAELLRGYEQYFGPGTRLTVT.

J is TRBJ2-7 and V is TRBV7-8; maybe TRBD1 (5 bases). V lost 3 bases, J lost 7 bases, and 13 bases lay in between. Germline CDR1 reads SGHVS; CDR2 reads FQNEAQ. The length of the CDR3 is 13 residues. CDR3 nucleotide sequence: TGTGCCAGCAGCTTCGGCAGGGTGGATGAGCAGTACTTC. This encodes CASSFGRVDEQYF.

This clonotype has only a few counts. The chain has TRBV7-9 and TRBJ2-3; D gene unclear. Germline CDR1 and CDR2: SEHNR and FQNEAQ (reference sequence). The V gene lost 5 bases and the J gene lost 1 base, with 7 bases spanning the gap. CDR3 size: 13 residues. CDR3 loop: CASSLSRTDTQYF. CDR3 coding DNA: TGTGCCAGCAGCCTCTCACGCACAGATACGCAGTATTTT.

V usage is TRBV28 and J usage is TRBJ1-5; 9 nucleotides match TRBD1. This CDR3 comprises 12 residues. Germline-derived CDR1 and CDR2 are MDHEN and SYDVKM. V dropped 8 bases and J dropped 5; count of bases not matched to a gene: 1. The CDR3 DNA follows: TGTGCCAGCCGACAGGGGGATCAGCCCCAGCATTTT. Translating it yields CASRQGDQPQHF.

The CDR3, as DNA: TGCAGTGCTAGCCGGGACCGCACGAACACTGAAGCTTTCTTT. This translates into CSASRDRTNTEAFF. This chain joins TRBV20-1 and TRBJ1-1, with D possibly matching TRBD1 (5 bases). The V end lost 3 bases, the J end lost 1 base, and 12 bases lay between the germline ends. This CDR3 has 14 residues. CDR1 and CDR2 (germline): DFQATT, SNEGSKA (reference sequence).

The chain is built from TRBV20-1 and TRBJ2-7, with TRBD2 matching 9 bases. Germline V gene lookup returns CDR1 DFQATT and CDR2 SNEGSKA (reference sequence). The CDR3 length is 15 residues. V lost 2 bases, J lost 3 bases, and 8 bases stayed unmatched. CDR3 sequence reads: CSARLRMTSGYEQYF. The DNA of the CDR3 is TGCAGTGCTAGACTGAGGATGACTAGCGGCTACGAGCAGTACTTC.

The chain uses TRBV6-5 and TRBJ2-7; no reliable D call. The V end lost 2 bases, the J end lost 2 bases, and 7 bases lay between the germline ends. This CDR3 is built from 13 residues. Germline CDR1 MNHEY, CDR2 SVGAGI. In DNA, the CDR3 is TGTGCCAGCAGTTACATGGGTCCCTACGAGCAGTACTTC. Encoded protein: CASSYMGPYEQYF.

V usage is TRBV19 and J usage is TRBJ2-5; 9 nucleotides line up with TRBD2. Germline V gives CDR1 LNHDA, CDR2 SQIVND (reference sequence). V lost 1 base and J lost 5; bases outside the gene matches: 5. The CDR3 has 15 amino acids. As DNA, the CDR3 is TGTGCCAGTAGTATAGGGACTAGCGCTTGGGAGACCCAGTACTTC. Encoded protein: CASSIGTSAWETQYF.